This paragraph reports one T cell receptor beta chain. Its antigen remains unknown. Cultured CD4+ T cell DNA underwent sequencing with the Oncomine TCR Beta short-read assay. Genomic DNA was isolated from CD4+ T cells that had been cultured. MiXCR was run by TCRdb on the PCR reads, yielding one entry per CDR3 protein. The sample carries some 6,000 distinct CDR3 sequences, roughly 50% recorded once. The sample's treatment: roughly ten-day PBMC culture with coronavirus spike peptide pools or control peptides (ViraFEST assay). Pre-COVID-19 pandemic sampling (2011-2018) yielded the unexposed donor's CD4+ T cells. The sample originates from a study of vaccination and CD4 T cells after COVID-19. Study in general: Post-COVID samples were collected a median approximately 93 days following diagnosis, spanning 35 to 161.

The sequenced sample consisted of CD4+ T cells from blood, cultured in vitro. The receptor's source is a human donor in good health.

For the CDR3, the DNA is TGTGCCAGCAGTTTAACAGGGAACCAGCCCCAGCATTTT. Protein: CASSLTGNQPQHF. This rearrangement joins TRBV6-2 or TRBV6-3 to TRBJ1-5, with D possibly being TRBD1 (6 bases). The ends were cut back, 4 bases at V and 7 bases at J, with 11 bases in the middle. The CDR3 loop spans 13 amino acids. Germline loops: CDR1 MNHEY, CDR2 SVGEGT.